The clone carrying this T cell receptor (beta chain) was picked up a small number of times. What it recognizes is unknown. The sample belongs to a study of T cells after yellow fever vaccination. Study observations and caveats: Overall, a small share of clonotypes was seen in both CD4 and CD8 compartments. Post-booster reappearance was seen for most primary-vaccination clones (about 96% CD4, 75% to 90% CD8). Contamination of FACS-sorted repertoires by abundant clonotypes from the bulk population could occur.

With V trimmed by 0 bases and J by 4 bases, 5 bases remained unmatched. The CDR3 is made up of 16 amino acids. CDR1 and CDR2 (germline): MNHEY, SVGAGI. They built TCR cDNA with 5'RACE template switching, a step that put in a universal primer site and UMIs. From the 5' RACE reads, TCRdb called clonotypes with MiXCR, one entry per CDR3 protein. The sample has about 180,000 distinct CDR3 sequences, about 6.2% seen once. The source of this sequence is a man between 18 and 29 years old who received the YFV17D yellow fever vaccine. The J gene is TRBJ2-1, the V gene TRBV6-5; 8 bases are a match to TRBD2. The material was CD4+ T cells sorted from PBMCs, obtained on the day of the first yellow fever vaccination. The CDR3 protein is CASSYSGGGPYNEQFF. The CDR3 DNA reads as TGTGCCAGCAGTTACTCTGGCGGGGGGCCTTACAATGAGCAGTTCTTC.